This TCR beta chain was sequenced in a study of control samples from healthy donors and cancer patients. Generated by immunoSEQ multiplex PCR, the TCRdb table keeps only in-frame clones and is missing some. The table lists about 100,000 clones, roughly 87% of them singletons. The germline gives CDR1 GTSNPN, CDR2 SVGIG (reference sequence). The CDR3 loop spans 13 amino acids. Trimming removed 0 bases from V and 2 bases from J, with 5 bases in between. Sequencing input: blood. V usage is TRBV30 and J usage is TRBJ1-5; D is unclear. The receptor's source is a woman aged 45 to 65 in good health. The CDR3 region has the DNA TGTGCCTGGAGTGTAAAGGGCAATCAGCCCCAGCATTTT. It translates to CAWSVKGNQPQHF.